Listed below are T cell receptor beta chains from one sample, sequenced in a study of cytomegalovirus exposure and HLA in healthy donors. Sequencing was performed with immunoSEQ multiplex PCR; in TCRdb, only in-frame clones are kept and a portion is missing. This sample's table has around 200,000 clones. The sample consisted of PBMCs. The receptor source for this set is a girl aged 2 to 9 in good health and CMV-seropositive. The CDR3 runs from the conserved cysteine through the conserved F or W. The D gene is left open where the match is weak.

>TRBV28|TRBJ2-7|TRBD2|15
TGTGCCAGCAGTTCTTATAGCGGGAGTACGTACGAGCAGTACTTC
CASSSYSGSTYEQYF
>TRBV4-2|TRBJ1-2|-|14
TGTGCCAGCAGCCAAGAGAGGAGGGACCATGGCTACACCTTC
CASSQERRDHGYTF
>TRBV29-1|TRBJ2-7|-|15
TGCAGCGTTCCCCGCCCCTCGGGGGAGAGTGAAGAGCAGTACTTC
CSVPRPSGESEEQYF
>TRBV27|TRBJ2-7|-|14
TGTGCCAGCAAGGCTAGCGAGATCGGCTACGAGCAGTACTTC
CASKASEIGYEQYF
>TRBV14|TRBJ2-3|TRBD2|19
TGTGCCAGAATGACGGGACTAGCGGGAGTTGGTTGGGGCACAGATACGCAGTATTTT
CARMTGLAGVGWGTDTQYF
>TRBV30|TRBJ2-7|TRBD1|14
TGTGCCTGGAGCCGACAGGGGCCCTACTACGAGCAGTACTTC
CAWSRQGPYYEQYF
>TRBV5-1|TRBJ2-7|TRBD1|13
TGCGCCAGCAGCAGAGGACAGGCCTACGAGCAGTACTTC
CASSRGQAYEQYF
>TRBV15|TRBJ1-6|-|14
TGTGCCACCAGCCCTCTCTCCTATAATTCACCCCTCCACTTT
CATSPLSYNSPLHF
>TRBV28|TRBJ1-4|-|14
TGTGCCAGCAGTGCAGGGGCGTCAGGTGAAAAACTGTTTTTT
CASSAGASGEKLFF
>TRBV2|TRBJ2-7|TRBD2|19
TGTGCCAGCAGTGAAGGCGGCGGGAGCGCCCCTTACCCATCCTACGAGCAGTACTTC
CASSEGGGSAPYPSYEQYF
>TRBV28|TRBJ1-2|-|14
TGTGCCAGCAGGAGGGGAGCGGGGGCTTATGGCTACACCTTC
CASRRGAGAYGYTF
>TRBV4-1|TRBJ2-7|-|13
TGCGCCAGCAGCCAAATCCTAGAGGGCGAGCAGTACTTC
CASSQILEGEQYF
>TRBV7-6|TRBJ2-7|-|14
TGTGCCAGCAGCTTAGCGGGACTGGTGAACGAGCAGTACTTC
CASSLAGLVNEQYF
>TRBV2|TRBJ2-1|-|14
TGTGCCAGCAGTGAAGGGGAGGTGCAGAATGAGCAGTTCTTC
CASSEGEVQNEQFF
>TRBV30|TRBJ2-3|-|15
TGTGCCTGGACCGAATCACCTTTGGAGGGAGATACGCAGTATTTT
CAWTESPLEGDTQYF
>TRBV10-2|TRBJ1-4|TRBD1|15
TGCGCCAGCTCGACAGCCGGGACAGGGGTTGAAAAACTGTTTTTT
CASSTAGTGVEKLFF
>TRBV10-3|TRBJ2-6|-|18
TGTGCCATCAGGGACCCGGGACATCGAGATTCTGGGGCCAACGTCCTGACTTTC
CAIRDPGHRDSGANVLTF
>TRBV28|TRBJ1-2|-|12
TGTGCCAGCAGTTTCGGACAAGCGGGCTACACCTTC
CASSFGQAGYTF
>TRBV28|TRBJ1-1|-|14
TGTGCCAGCAGTCCGGACCCCGGGGTCACTGAAGCTTTCTTT
CASSPDPGVTEAFF
>TRBV5-1|TRBJ2-3|-|15
TGCGCCAGCAGATCAACCCTAGATGACACAGATACGCAGTATTTT
CASRSTLDDTDTQYF
>TRBV11-2|TRBJ2-7|-|15
TGTGCCAGCAGCTTAGCCGGCGGGGCTACCTACGAGCAGTACTTC
CASSLAGGATYEQYF
>TRBV20-1|TRBJ2-1|TRBD2|11
TGCAGTGCTAGAGGTAGTAGCGGGACGGTCTTC
CSARGSSGTVF
>TRBV2|TRBJ2-3|TRBD2|15
TGTGCCAGCAGGACGGGACTAGCGATAGCAGATACGCAGTATTTT
CASRTGLAIADTQYF
>TRBV6-1|TRBJ2-5|-|15
TGTGCCAGCAGTGAAGCGCCCGGGATGGGAGAGACCCAGTACTTC
CASSEAPGMGETQYF
>TRBV11-2|TRBJ1-2|-|14
TGTGCCAGCAGCTTAGCGCGAGAAAACTATGGCTACACCTTC
CASSLARENYGYTF
>TRBV6-5|TRBJ2-3|-|15
TGTGCCAGCAGAACGACTAGTTGGTTCACAGATACGCAGTATTTT
CASRTTSWFTDTQYF
>TRBV25-1|TRBJ2-2|TRBD2|16
TGTGCCAGCAGTGAGGGTAGCGGGAGCCCCACCGGGGAGCTGTTTTTT
CASSEGSGSPTGELFF
>TRBV9|TRBJ1-6|-|14
TGTGCCAGCAGCTCGAAGCTTCAGGGTTCACCCCTCCACTTT
CASSSKLQGSPLHF